These 26 T cell receptor beta chains originate from one sample sequenced in a study of T cell changes during pregnancy in multiple sclerosis. Some clones are missing from TCRdb's copy, which holds only in-frame ones; the method was immunoSEQ multiplex PCR. Of about 46,000 clones listed, less than 95% are singletons. This material consisted of CD8+ T cells from peripheral blood mononuclear cells, taken in the second trimester of pregnancy. The source of these receptors is a female donor with multiple sclerosis, enrolled in a pregnancy study.

The CDR3 region is CASSGQGHTEAFF. In DNA form, the CDR3 reads TGCGCCAGCAGTGGACAGGGCCACACTGAAGCTTTCTTT. This chain uses TRBV4-1 with TRBJ1-1; 8 nucleotides align to TRBD1. J lost 3 bases, V lost 6 bases, and 3 bases had no gene match. The CDR3 runs to 13 residues. Germline V CDR1 and CDR2: MGHRA, YSYEKL.

The count of this clone is one. This sequence joins TRBV25-1 and TRBJ2-7, with TRBD2 identical over 8 bases. The CDR3 runs to 17 residues. V gave up 2 bases and J gave up 9 bases; unmatched junction bases: 18. Germline lookup yields CDR1 MGHDK and CDR2 SYGVNS. The CDR3 bases are TGTGCCAGCAGTGAACGGGGGGGGCGGACCTACGCCCACGGGCAGTACTTC. It yields the protein CASSERGGRTYAHGQYF.

V usage is TRBV4-2 and J usage is TRBJ2-2, with 14 bases lining up with TRBD2. V lost 7 bases and J lost 0; bases outside the gene matches: 13. Looked up from germline, CDR1 is LGHNA and CDR2 is YNFKEQ. The CDR3 is 20 residues long. Here the CDR3 DNA reads TGTGCCAGCATGGCCTCAGGTGGACTAGCGGGGGGCACGAACACCGGGGAGCTGTTTTTT. This encodes CASMASGGLAGGTNTGELFF.

The chain recombines TRBV27 with TRBJ1-1; D perhaps matches TRBD1 (5 bases). Per germline, CDR1 MNHEY and CDR2 SMNVEV (reference sequence). The CDR3 length is 13 residues. V was trimmed by 3 bases and J by 8 bases, leaving 13 bases between them. CDR3: CASSFGGEKEAFF. CDR3 coding DNA: TGTGCCAGCAGTTTTGGAGGGGAAAAAGAAGCTTTCTTT.

The chain links TRBV29-1 to TRBJ2-2, with D uncertain. The CDR3 length is 13 residues. Between the trimmed V and J ends, which lost 4 bases and 0 bases, there was a span of 6 bases. CDR1 and CDR2 (germline): SQVTM, ANQGSEA. CDR3 amino acids: CSVGGSNTGELFF. CDR3 DNA sequence: TGCAGCGTTGGAGGATCGAACACCGGGGAGCTGTTTTTT.

The chain carries TRBV15 and TRBJ1-2; D is uncertain. With 3 bases removed from V and 4 bases from J, the gap between germline ends came to 15 bases. The CDR3 covers 15 residues. In germline, CDR1 is LNHNV, CDR2 YYDKDF (reference sequence). The CDR3 DNA is TGTGCCACCAGCAGGGAGGAGTCCCTTGTCTATGGCTACACCTTC. Its protein is CATSREESLVYGYTF.

The V gene is TRBV29-1, the J gene TRBJ1-1, with 8 bases identical to TRBD1. With 1 base clipped from V and 4 bases from J, the junction kept 8 bases outside the gene matches. Germline values: CDR1 SQVTM, CDR2 ANQGSEA. CDR3 size: 15 residues. The CDR3 DNA sequence: TGCAGCGTTGAAGGGGGGGGACAGGCTGGCACTGAAGCTTTCTTT. This encodes CSVEGGGQAGTEAFF.

This chain joins TRBV7-2 and TRBJ2-3; unclear D gene. Germline V gene data show CDR1 as SGHTA and CDR2 as FQGNSA. The CDR3 runs 15 residues. The V and J ends lost 5 bases and 1 base respectively, with 13 bases between them. This chain's CDR3 is CASSAPGVGTDTQYF. Here the CDR3 DNA reads TGTGCCAGCAGCGCGCCAGGTGTGGGCACAGATACGCAGTATTTT.

The rearrangement links TRBV11-2 to TRBJ2-1, with 7 bases that match TRBD2. Germline CDR1 SGHAT, CDR2 FQNNGV. Germline trimming cut 4 bases from V and 4 bases from J; bases unmatched to any gene: 7. The CDR3 extends over 15 amino acids. This CDR3 reads CASSSAGSLYNEQFF. The DNA for the CDR3 is TGTGCCAGCAGCTCAGCGGGGTCCCTATACAATGAGCAGTTCTTC.

This chain links TRBV4-3 with TRBJ1-2; TRBD1 aligns across 12 bases. This CDR3 has 16 residues. Germline V gene lookup returns CDR1 LGHNA and CDR2 YSLEER. The V segment lost 0 bases and the J segment 8 bases; nucleotides outside the gene matches: 7. CDR3 nucleotides: TGCGCCAGCAGCCAAGATGGGACAGGGGGCCCCCTGGGCTACACCTTC. This codes for CASSQDGTGGPLGYTF.

The CDR3 region is CAISEGTSGGGGPQETQYF. The CDR3 DNA follows: TGTGCCATCAGTGAGGGGACTAGCGGGGGAGGGGGTCCCCAAGAGACCCAGTACTTC. This chain uses TRBV10-3 with TRBJ2-5; 14 bases map to TRBD2. After removal of 2 bases from V and 1 base from J, the junction contained 9 bases not matched to a gene. The length of the CDR3 is 19 residues. Germline CDR1 reads ENHRY; CDR2 reads SYGVKD.

V usage is TRBV9 and J usage is TRBJ2-1; perhaps TRBD2 as D (7 bases). Germline values: CDR1 SGDLS, CDR2 YYNGEE. Deletions cut 4 bases from V and 13 bases from J, with 12 bases between. The CDR3 sequence is 11 residues long. This chain's CDR3 is CASSPGGPQFF. CDR3 DNA sequence: TGTGCCAGCAGCCCCGGGGGGCCCCAGTTCTTC. The whole variable domain, remainder taken from reference TRBV9 and TRBJ2-1, is DSGVTQTPKHLITATGQRVTLRCSPRSGDLSVYWYQQSLDQGLQFLIQYYNGEERAKGNILERFSAQQFPDLHSELNLSSLELGDSALYFCASSPGGPQFFGPGTRLTVL.

The J gene is TRBJ2-7, the V gene TRBV29-1, with 11 nucleotides matching TRBD1. Unmatched junction bases numbered 9, after V lost 5 bases and J lost 6 bases. The CDR3 covers 14 residues. CDR1 SQVTM and CDR2 ANQGSEA come from the germline V gene. The CDR3, as DNA: TGCAGCGTTAAGCTTGGGGACAGGGGGGTCGAGCAGTACTTC. Translating it yields CSVKLGDRGVEQYF.

V is TRBV15 and J is TRBJ1-4; no clear D gene. Germline V gene lookup returns CDR1 LNHNV and CDR2 YYDKDF (reference sequence). The CDR3 extends over 16 amino acids. The V end was cut by 0 bases, the J end by 5 bases, with 13 bases between. This chain's CDR3 is CATSRDRVGPNEKLFF. The CDR3 DNA sequence: TGTGCCACCAGCAGAGATCGGGTCGGCCCGAATGAAAAACTGTTTTTT.

The rearrangement links TRBV6-5 to TRBJ2-7; 8 nucleotides align to TRBD1. The germline V gene has CDR1 MNHEY and CDR2 SVGAGI. This CDR3 comprises 16 residues. With V trimmed by 4 bases and J by 6 bases, 14 bases remained unmatched. The CDR3 bases are TGTGCCAGCAGTTTCCTCAACGGCAGGGGGCCGTTCGAGCAGTACTTC. This gives the protein CASSFLNGRGPFEQYF.

The rearrangement uses TRBV6-5 and TRBJ2-1; 8 nucleotides line up with TRBD2. The germline V gene has CDR1 MNHEY and CDR2 SVGAGI. With 6 bases clipped from V and 15 bases from J, the junction kept 7 bases outside the gene matches. This CDR3 is built from 11 residues. The CDR3, as DNA: TGTGCCAGCAGAGCCGGGACTAGTTCGTTCTTC. This encodes CASRAGTSSFF.

The gene calls are TRBV7-3 and TRBJ2-1, with TRBD2 as a possible D gene (5 bases). Germline V lookup: CDR1 SGHTA, CDR2 FQGTGA. V lost 5 bases and J lost 7, with 15 bases in between. The CDR3 loop spans 14 amino acids. The CDR3 nucleotides read TGTGCCAGCAGCCCCGACGGTTCGGGGAATGAGCAGTTCTTC. This encodes CASSPDGSGNEQFF.

This chain uses TRBV20-1 with TRBJ2-5; 7 bases are shared with TRBD2. This CDR3 spans 11 amino acids. From germline, CDR1 is DFQATT and CDR2 SNEGSKA (reference sequence). V gave up 6 bases and J gave up 5 bases; unmatched junction bases: 3. The CDR3, as DNA: TGCAGTGCCGGGGGGTCGGAGACCCAGTACTTC. Translation gives CSAGGSETQYF.

This clone was recorded a few times. The rearrangement joins TRBV5-6 to TRBJ1-2; unclear D gene. The V end was cut by 3 bases, the J end by 4 bases, with 13 bases between. The CDR3 covers 14 residues. Germline loops: CDR1 SGHDT, CDR2 YYEEEE. For the CDR3, the DNA is TGTGCCAGCAGCTCAGGTGCGGGAAGCTATGGCTACACCTTC. Protein product: CASSSGAGSYGYTF. The full variable domain, its missing parts supplied by reference TRBV5-6 and TRBJ1-2, is DAGVTQSPTHLIKTRGQQVTLRCSPKSGHDTVSWYQQALGQGPQFIFQYYEEEERQRGNFPDRFSGHQFPNYSSELNVNALLLGDSALYLCASSSGAGSYGYTFGSGTRLTVV.

The chain couples TRBV7-2 to TRBJ2-7; 12 bases are a match to TRBD2. CDR3 length: 14 amino acids. Unmatched junction bases numbered 1, after V lost 4 bases and J lost 3 bases. Germline V gene lookup returns CDR1 SGHTA and CDR2 FQGNSA. CDR3 protein: CASSWTSGDYEQYF. CDR3 in DNA: TGTGCCAGCAGCTGGACTAGCGGGGACTACGAGCAGTACTTC.

The chain links TRBV12-5 to TRBJ1-2; D is unresolved. Germline CDR1 and CDR2: LGHNT and FRNRAP. CDR3 length: 14 residues. Trimming stripped 1 base from V and 8 bases from J, with 14 bases between. This CDR3 reads CASGLGTITLGYTF. CDR3 in DNA: TGTGCTAGTGGTTTGGGCACAATAACCTTGGGCTACACCTTC.

The chain recombines TRBV7-2 with TRBJ2-1, with TRBD1 identical over 7 bases. Germline V CDR1 and CDR2: SGHTA, FQGNSA. The CDR3 has 16 residues. Losses at the gene ends were 3 bases for V and 0 bases for J; bases not matched to a gene: 5. The chain's CDR3 is CASSFFGDSSYNEQFF. DNA of the CDR3: TGTGCCAGCAGCTTTTTTGGGGACAGCTCCTACAATGAGCAGTTCTTC.

V gene TRBV7-2 combines with J gene TRBJ1-1; D may be TRBD1 (5 bases). Germline V gene sequence: CDR1 SGHTA, CDR2 FQGNSA. The CDR3 is 14 amino acids. V gave up 5 bases and J gave up 11 bases, with 21 bases separating them. The CDR3 protein is CASSLMISGRDAFF. CDR3 DNA: TGTGCCAGCAGCCTAATGATTTCGGGCAGGGATGCTTTCTTT.

The chain is built from TRBV18 and TRBJ2-7; D not resolved. The CDR3 totals 13 residues. The germline V gene has CDR1 KGHSH and CDR2 LQKENI. V dropped 3 bases and J dropped 3 bases, with 9 bases sitting between them. The CDR3 DNA reads TGTGCCAGCTCACCCAGCTCAGGCTACGAGCAGTACTTC. Amino acid sequence: CASSPSSGYEQYF.

This chain links TRBV6-5 with TRBJ2-7; possible D gene TRBD2, 7 bases. Trimming pared 8 bases from V and 5 bases from J, leaving 13 bases between. CDR3 length equals 12 residues. Germline V gene data show CDR1 as MNHEY and CDR2 as SVGAGI. The DNA of the CDR3 is TGTGCCAGCGGGGGGCGGGGGCACGAGCAGTACTTC. Protein product: CASGGRGHEQYF.

The chain links TRBV4-2 to TRBJ2-7; no definite D call. The CDR3 is made up of 12 amino acids. Trimming took 3 bases from V and 4 from J, leaving 7 bases between them. The V gene's germline CDR1 is LGHNA and CDR2 YNFKEQ. The CDR3 DNA reads as TGTGCCAGCAGCCAGTACAAGTACGAGCAGTACTTC. The encoded protein is CASSQYKYEQYF.